These 22 T cell receptor beta chains share one sample of origin, sequenced in a study of persistence of HIV-infected CD4 T cells (dated by TCRdb to the early 2020s). Their antigens remain unidentified. The immunoSEQ hsTCRB assay version 4 in survey mode was used to sequence TCRbeta repertoires from genomic DNA. The table comes from immuneACCESS by way of TCRdb, which keeps in-frame sequences with V and J called. Part of the clones is missing from these tables; in studies checked, under half for an unresolved V gene and the rest for unknown reasons. Recorded for this sample are about 28,000 clones; more than 75% of them occurred a single time. The biggest ten clones account for about 0.75% of the sample. The intended sense of this specimen's treatment or condition label: suppressive antiretroviral therapy. Lysates of CMV-infected fibroblasts at about 9.3 ug/mL were used to stimulate the cells. Memory populations depleted of antigen-responding cells were obtained by sorting nonresponding CD40L-negative CD69-negative CD45RO-high memory CD4+ T cells.

The source was CD4+ T cells sorted from PBMCs after approximately 19-hour stimulation, collected from a patient who received antiretroviral therapy. Explained via the paper, the cell subset or site label denotes: CD40L-CD69- CD45RO-high memory CD4 T cells not responding to CMV lysate. The source is an adult woman with HIV who was CMV-seropositive.

Only one count was recorded for this clone. The chain uses TRBV9 and TRBJ1-3; D is perhaps TRBD1 (5 bases). CDR1 and CDR2 (germline): SGDLS, YYNGEE. This CDR3 contains 17 residues. Trimming pared 3 bases from V and 0 bases from J, leaving 16 bases between. The CDR3 region is CASSDSPQGRSGNTIYF. The CDR3 region has the DNA TGTGCCAGCAGCGACAGTCCCCAGGGACGCTCTGGAAACACCATATATTTT. Combining the CDR3 with reference TRBV9 and TRBJ1-3 gives the whole variable domain DSGVTQTPKHLITATGQRVTLRCSPRSGDLSVYWYQQSLDQGLQFLIQYYNGEERAKGNILERFSAQQFPDLHSELNLSSLELGDSALYFCASSDSPQGRSGNTIYFGEGSWLTVV.

The table lists this clone with a count of one. This chain links TRBV6-1 with TRBJ2-7; TRBD2 agrees at 9 bases. This CDR3 spans 15 amino acids. Trimming at V came to 1 base and at J to 4 bases, leaving 5 bases not matched to a gene. Per germline, CDR1 MNHNS and CDR2 SASEGT. The DNA for the CDR3 is TGTGCCAGCAGTGAAGGGCTAGCGGGGAGTTACGAGCAGTACGTC. Amino acids: CASSEGLAGSYEQYV.

In its sample, this clone was seen a few times. The chain joins TRBV24-1 to TRBJ2-2; 7 bases align to TRBD1. Germline V gene sequence: CDR1 KGHDR, CDR2 SFDVKD. CDR3 length: 16 amino acids. With 3 bases clipped from V and 6 bases from J, the junction kept 9 bases outside the gene matches. CDR3 sequence reads: CATSDQRQGGPGELFF. The CDR3 nucleotides are TGTGCCACCAGTGATCAAAGACAGGGCGGTCCCGGGGAGCTGTTTTTT.

The rearrangement joins TRBV9 to TRBJ1-2, with D perhaps TRBD1 (5 bases). This CDR3 comprises 16 residues. Germline V CDR1 and CDR2: SGDLS, YYNGEE. V shed 3 bases and J shed 8 bases, with 23 bases lying between them. The CDR3 here is CASSAARPGTFKGYTF. The CDR3 DNA reads as TGTGCCAGCAGCGCGGCGAGACCCGGGACGTTTAAAGGCTACACCTTC.

The chain recombines TRBV15 with TRBJ2-2, with a possible D match to TRBD2 (5 bases). In germline, CDR1 is LNHNV, CDR2 YYDKDF (reference sequence). The V gene lost 1 base and the J gene lost 1 base, with 13 bases spanning the gap. The CDR3 consists of 17 residues. The CDR3 nucleotides read TGTGCCACCAGCAGAGCCGAGGGAGCTAGGAACACCGGGGAGCTGTTTTTT. Protein: CATSRAEGARNTGELFF.

V usage is TRBV2 and J usage is TRBJ2-2, with 7 bases matching TRBD1. V was clipped by 6 bases and J by 2 bases; unmatched bases: 6. CDR3 length: 15 amino acids. The germline gives CDR1 SNHLY, CDR2 FYNNEI. CDR3 sequence reads: CASRETGINTGELFF. As DNA, the CDR3 is TGTGCCAGCAGGGAGACAGGGATTAACACCGGGGAGCTGTTTTTT.

The chain couples TRBV10-3 to TRBJ2-3, with TRBD2 matching 8 bases. Per the germline V gene, CDR1 is ENHRY and CDR2 is SYGVKD. With 0 bases clipped from V and 11 bases from J, the junction kept 16 bases outside the gene matches. This CDR3 has 17 residues. This CDR3 reads CAISESRPPRGAGVQYF. Written as DNA, the CDR3 is TGTGCCATCAGTGAGTCCCGGCCGCCGCGGGGGGCGGGGGTGCAGTATTTT.

CDR3 nucleotides: TGTGCCAGCAGTGATGGCTATAGCAATCAGCCCCAGCATTTT. Encoded protein: CASSDGYSNQPQHF. The chain employs TRBV2 and TRBJ1-5; the D is unclear. V shed 3 bases and J shed 0 bases, with 6 bases lying between them. CDR3 length: 14 residues. The germline V gene has CDR1 SNHLY and CDR2 FYNNEI.

The chain combines TRBV30 with TRBJ1-1, with D perhaps matching TRBD1 (5 bases). V lost 6 bases and J lost 2, with 13 bases in between. The CDR3 covers 13 residues. Germline CDR1 is GTSNPN and CDR2 is SVGIG (reference sequence). The CDR3 loop reads CACLGRTNTEAFF. DNA for the CDR3: TGTGCCTGCCTGGGGCGGACAAACACTGAAGCTTTCTTT.

This chain joins TRBV7-6 and TRBJ2-5; D is unresolved. Trimming left V 1 base short and J 2 bases short, with 5 bases between. The CDR3 covers 13 residues. Germline lookup yields CDR1 SGHVS and CDR2 FNYEAQ. As DNA, the CDR3 is TGTGCCAGCAGCTTAGGCCAGCAAGAGACCCAGTACTTC. It is translated as CASSLGQQETQYF.

This chain uses TRBV30 with TRBJ1-5; perhaps TRBD1 as D (5 bases). Germline loops: CDR1 GTSNPN, CDR2 SVGIG (reference sequence). Between the trimmed V and J ends, which lost 1 base and 5 bases, there was a span of 9 bases. This CDR3 has 13 residues. CDR3 region: CAWSDRPYQPQHF. CDR3 bases: TGTGCCTGGAGTGACAGGCCGTATCAGCCCCAGCATTTT.

The rearrangement links TRBV5-1 to TRBJ2-3, with a weak D call TRBD1 (5 bases). CDR1 is SGHRS and CDR2 is YFSETQ in the germline V gene. V was trimmed by 4 bases and J by 4 bases, leaving 16 bases between them. The CDR3 is 15 amino acids. CDR3 in amino acids: CASSKGLVGPDTQYF. The CDR3 nucleotides are TGCGCCAGCAGCAAGGGGCTAGTCGGTCCAGATACGCAGTATTTT. Full variable domain (missing parts from reference TRBV5-1 and TRBJ2-3): KAGVTQTPRYLIKTRGQQVTLSCSPISGHRSVSWYQQTPGQGLQFLFEYFSETQRNKGNFPGRFSGRQFSNSRSEMNVSTLELGDSALYLCASSKGLVGPDTQYFGPGTRLTVL.

The V gene is TRBV29-1, the J gene TRBJ2-7; D is ambiguous. Trimming left V 1 base short and J 1 base short, with 8 bases between. The germline V gene has CDR1 SQVTM and CDR2 ANQGSEA. The CDR3 runs 13 residues. CDR3 amino acids: CSVEVAASYEQYF. The CDR3 region has the DNA TGCAGCGTTGAAGTAGCCGCATCCTACGAGCAGTACTTC.

The chain couples TRBV2 to TRBJ2-1, with 12 bases fitting TRBD2. The CDR3 length is 14 residues. After removal of 2 bases from V and 7 bases from J, the junction contained 0 bases not matched to a gene. Germline V CDR1 and CDR2: SNHLY, FYNNEI. The CDR3 is CASSETSGGNEQFF. Here the CDR3 DNA reads TGTGCCAGCAGTGAAACTAGCGGGGGGAATGAGCAGTTCTTC.

V and J are TRBV5-1 and TRBJ1-2; TRBD1 agrees at 7 bases. V was pared by 4 bases and J by 7 bases, with 4 bases of the junction left unmatched. CDR3 size: 12 residues. Germline CDR1 is SGHRS and CDR2 is YFSETQ. The CDR3 nucleotides read TGCGCCAGCAGCGAATGGGACAGTGGCTACACCTTC. Translation gives CASSEWDSGYTF.

This clone was seen a handful of times. The genes are TRBV29-1 and TRBJ1-2; no firm D call. The V gene lost 4 bases and the J gene lost 4 bases, with 10 bases spanning the gap. The CDR3 runs 12 residues. The germline CDR1 and CDR2 sequences are SQVTM and ANQGSEA. The chain's CDR3 is CSVGEDFYGYTF. In DNA, the CDR3 is TGCAGCGTTGGGGAGGATTTCTATGGCTACACCTTC.

This sequence joins TRBV18 and TRBJ1-1, with D perhaps TRBD1 (6 bases). The CDR3 sequence is 13 residues long. Germline CDR1 and CDR2: KGHSH and LQKENI. Trimming left V 3 bases short and J 3 bases short, with 8 bases between. The CDR3 sequence: CASSPNRDTEAFF. CDR3 sequence (DNA): TGTGCCAGCTCACCCAACAGGGACACTGAAGCTTTCTTT.

The V and J genes are TRBV2 and TRBJ1-3; D possibly corresponds to TRBD1 (5 bases). V was trimmed by 3 bases and J by 3 bases, leaving 15 bases between them. Germline loops: CDR1 SNHLY, CDR2 FYNNEI. This CDR3 contains 16 residues. This chain's CDR3 is CASSDPAQGGGNTIYF. CDR3 DNA: TGTGCCAGCAGTGATCCTGCCCAGGGCGGTGGAAACACCATATATTTT.

This clone was seen a handful of times. This chain uses TRBV4-2 with TRBJ2-3; TRBD2 aligns across 8 bases. The germline V gene has CDR1 LGHNA and CDR2 YNFKEQ. CDR3 size: 18 residues. Unmatched junction bases numbered 8, after V lost 0 bases and J lost 0 bases. CDR3 sequence reads: CASSQDRGGAVSTDTQYF. Here the CDR3 DNA reads TGTGCCAGCAGCCAAGATCGGGGGGGGGCTGTTAGCACAGATACGCAGTATTTT.

This clone was counted once. V gene TRBV6-5 combines with J gene TRBJ2-1; D might be TRBD1 or TRBD2, each matching 5 bases. Germline CDR1 and CDR2: MNHEY and SVGAGI. This CDR3 comprises 13 residues. With 7 bases removed from V and 10 bases from J, the gap between germline ends came to 17 bases. The CDR3 nucleotides read TGTGCCAGCACCCGGGACGCTCGGGGCGAGCAGTTCTTC. Amino acids: CASTRDARGEQFF.

This clone was seen only once. The gene calls are TRBV5-8 and TRBJ2-3; D remains ambiguous. The CDR3 contains 14 residues. Trimming shortened V by 4 bases and J by 4 bases, and 13 bases separated the two germline ends. CDR1 and CDR2 from the germline V gene are SGHTS and YDEGEE. The CDR3 coding sequence is TGTGCCAGCAGCCTCTGGACCTTGGCAGATACGCAGTATTTT. It translates to CASSLWTLADTQYF.

The chain uses TRBV7-8 and TRBJ1-2; D may be TRBD1 (5 bases). Germline loops: CDR1 SGHVS, CDR2 FQNEAQ. Deletions cut 3 bases from V and 2 bases from J, with 10 bases between. The CDR3 is 14 residues long. CDR3 bases: TGTGCCAGCAGCTTGCCGGGACGGAACTATGGCTACACCTTC. Protein: CASSLPGRNYGYTF.